Listed here are 25 T cell receptor beta chains from one sample, sequenced in a study of blood T cell repertoires in COVID-19. Measured with immunoSEQ multiplex PCR; TCRdb has only the in-frame clones, and not every one. The data show some 100,000 clones, with around four fifths seen just once and under 20% held by the top ten. Source material: peripheral blood. All receptors derive from a human donor in a cohort sampled during active COVID-19.

The chain recombines TRBV12-3 or TRBV12-4 with TRBJ1-1; no definite D call. Trimming took 6 bases from V and 3 from J, leaving 11 bases between them. This CDR3 has 13 residues. The CDR3 nucleotides read TGTGCCAGCAGCTGGAGCCTGGACACTGAAGCTTTCTTT. As protein: CASSWSLDTEAFF.

This chain joins TRBV18 and TRBJ2-1; 9 positions match TRBD1. The V and J ends lost 3 bases and 5 bases, in that order; junction bases with no gene match: 5. The length of the CDR3 is 15 residues. Looked up from germline, CDR1 is KGHSH and CDR2 is LQKENI. As DNA, the CDR3 is TGTGCCAGCTCACCCCGGACAGGGGCTGACAATGAGCAGTTCTTC. It specifies CASSPRTGADNEQFF. The full variable domain, with the rest looked up from reference TRBV18 and TRBJ2-1, is NAGVMQNPRHLVRRRGQEARLRCSPMKGHSHVYWYRQLPEEGLKFMVYLQKENIIDESGMPKERFSAEFPKEGPSILRIQQVVRGDSAAYFCASSPRTGADNEQFFGPGTRLTVL.

This clone was observed a single time. The rearrangement links TRBV9 to TRBJ2-7; a possible D gene is TRBD2 (6 bases). Germline assignment: CDR1 SGDLS and CDR2 YYNGEE. The V end was cut by 0 bases, the J end by 0 bases, with 10 bases between. This CDR3 spans 15 amino acids. CDR3: CASSVAGGSSYEQYF. CDR3 nucleotide sequence: TGTGCCAGCAGCGTAGCCGGGGGTAGCTCCTACGAGCAGTACTTC.

The chain joins TRBV7-3 to TRBJ2-6; the D gene is possibly TRBD1 (5 bases). The germline V gene has CDR1 SGHTA and CDR2 FQGTGA. CDR3 length equals 19 residues. V was trimmed by 4 bases and J by 0 bases, leaving 19 bases between them. CDR3: CASSSGQGFRSSGANVLTF. The CDR3 bases are TGTGCCAGCAGCTCCGGACAAGGTTTCCGTTCCTCTGGGGCCAACGTCCTGACTTTC.

The chain uses TRBV3-1 (or the pseudogene TRBV3-2) and TRBJ1-2, with TRBD1 matching over 11 bases. Trimming took 0 bases from V and 2 from J; bases not matched to a gene: 5. This CDR3 is built from 17 residues. CDR1 is LGHDT, CDR2 YNNKEL, per germline (reference sequence). CDR3 coding DNA: TGTGCCAGCAGCCAAGACTGGACAGGGGGCAGGAACTATGGCTACACCTTC. It translates to CASSQDWTGGRNYGYTF.

CDR3 coding DNA: TGTGCCAGCAGCGACGGACTAGCGGGAGCCTACGAGCAGTACTTC. This gives the protein CASSDGLAGAYEQYF. V is TRBV3-1 (or the pseudogene TRBV3-2) and J is TRBJ2-7, with TRBD2 identical over 13 bases. Germline CDR1 and CDR2: LGHDT and YNNKEL (reference sequence). This CDR3 contains 15 residues. Trimming at V came to 5 bases and at J to 2 bases, leaving 3 bases not matched to a gene.

There are a few counts of this clone. V usage is TRBV27 and J usage is TRBJ1-5; the D gene is possibly TRBD1 (6 bases). The germline CDR1 and CDR2 sequences are MNHEY and SMNVEV (reference sequence). Trimming removed 2 bases at V and 4 bases at J, with 15 bases between. The CDR3 runs 16 residues. This CDR3 reads CASSLTWGRRNQPQHF. CDR3 bases: TGTGCCAGCAGTTTAACCTGGGGGCGCAGGAATCAGCCCCAGCATTTT.

The chain employs TRBV19 and TRBJ2-3; 10 bases align to TRBD1. J lost 2 bases, V lost 5 bases, and 10 bases had no gene match. Germline loops: CDR1 LNHDA, CDR2 SQIVND (reference sequence). CDR3 length: 17 amino acids. Written as DNA, the CDR3 is TGTGCCAGTAGTTCAACCGGGACAGGGGTCTACACAGATACGCAGTATTTT. Amino acids: CASSSTGTGVYTDTQYF. The full variable domain, with the rest looked up from reference TRBV19 and TRBJ2-3, is DGGITQSPKYLFRKEGQNVTLSCEQNLNHDAMYWYRQDPGQGLRLIYYSQIVNDFQKGDIAEGYSVSREKKESFPLTVTSAQKNPTAFYLCASSSTGTGVYTDTQYFGPGTRLTVL.

This clone was counted once. The rearrangement links TRBV3-1 (or the pseudogene TRBV3-2) to TRBJ2-3; possibly TRBD2 for D (5 bases). The CDR3 is 16 amino acids. CDR1 and CDR2 (germline): LGHDT, YNNKEL (reference sequence). V was trimmed by 4 bases and J by 2 bases, leaving 16 bases between them. The CDR3 protein is CASSRTRAAYTDTQYF. CDR3 sequence (DNA): TGTGCCAGCAGCCGAACCCGAGCGGCCTACACAGATACGCAGTATTTT.

The J gene is TRBJ1-1, the V gene TRBV7-8, with D perhaps TRBD1 (6 bases). The germline CDR1 and CDR2 sequences are SGHVS and FQNEAQ. The CDR3 covers 18 residues. Between the trimmed V and J ends, which lost 1 base and 2 bases, there was a span of 20 bases. The CDR3 loop reads CASSLEDFGQGFNTEAFF. As DNA, the CDR3 is TGTGCCAGCAGCTTAGAAGATTTTGGGCAGGGGTTCAACACTGAAGCTTTCTTT. Looking up the rest from reference TRBV7-8 and TRBJ1-1 gives the full variable domain: GAGVSQSPRYKVAKRGQDVALRCDPISGHVSLFWYQQALGQGPEFLTYFQNEAQLDKSGLPSDRFFAERPEGSVSTLKIQRTQQEDSAVYLCASSLEDFGQGFNTEAFFGQGTRLTVV.

This clone was seen a single time. This sequence joins TRBV28 and TRBJ1-6; D ambiguous. The CDR3 loop spans 16 amino acids. V was trimmed by 1 base and J by 6 bases, leaving 13 bases between them. The germline V gene has CDR1 MDHEN and CDR2 SYDVKM. The DNA of the CDR3 is TGTGCCAGCAGTTTATTCCCGGGAGGTAGTAATTCACCCCTCCACTTT. Amino acid sequence: CASSLFPGGSNSPLHF.

This clone has only a few counts. This CDR3 is CASSLTSTRRVEAFF. CDR3 sequence (DNA): TGTGCCAGCAGCCTAACCTCGACCAGACGGGTAGAAGCTTTCTTT. V gene TRBV5-5 combines with J gene TRBJ1-1; D is undetermined. CDR1 is SGHKS, CDR2 YYEKEE, per germline (reference sequence). Trimming cost V 4 bases and J 8 bases, with 21 bases left between them. The CDR3 runs 15 residues.

On this clone: Within the sample, other DNA sequences also encode this same CDR3. V is TRBV28 and J is TRBJ2-7; D perhaps matches TRBD1 (6 bases). Germline V gene sequence: CDR1 MDHEN, CDR2 SYDVKM. The CDR3 is 14 amino acids. V lost 6 bases and J 1 base, leaving 13 bases between the germline ends. The chain's CDR3 is CASRGQGRSYEQYF. Here the CDR3 DNA reads TGTGCCAGCAGGGGACAAGGACGGTCCTACGAGCAGTACTTC.

This sequence joins TRBV28 and TRBJ1-2; perhaps TRBD1 as D (6 bases). Trimming took 8 bases from V and 2 from J, leaving 21 bases between them. CDR3 length: 16 residues. Germline V lookup: CDR1 MDHEN, CDR2 SYDVKM. DNA for the CDR3: TGTGCCAGCTCCTTAGGGGGGGGAGGGGCAAACTATGGCTACACCTTC. It is translated as CASSLGGGGANYGYTF.

About this clone: The identical CDR3 is also encoded by other nucleotide sequences in the sample. The rearrangement links TRBV28 to TRBJ2-7; D gene unclear. The V end lost 4 bases, the J end lost 2 bases, and 6 bases lay between the germline ends. There are 12 residues in the CDR3. Per germline, CDR1 MDHEN and CDR2 SYDVKM. CDR3: CASSSGPYEQYF. CDR3 sequence (DNA): TGTGCCAGCAGTTCCGGTCCCTACGAGCAGTACTTC. Using reference TRBV28 and TRBJ2-7 for the parts outside the CDR3, the full variable domain is DVKVTQSSRYLVKRTGEKVFLECVQDMDHENMFWYRQDPGLGLRLIYFSYDVKMKEKGDIPEGYSVSREKKERFSLILESASTNQTSMYLCASSSGPYEQYFGPGTRLTVT.

This clone was detected only a few times. The J gene is TRBJ2-2, the V gene TRBV2; 7 bases match TRBD2. J gave up 0 bases and V 5 bases, and 6 bases lay outside the gene matches. From germline, CDR1 is SNHLY and CDR2 FYNNEI. The CDR3 consists of 16 residues. CDR3: CASSRTRNANTGELFF. The CDR3 nucleotides read TGTGCCAGCAGTCGGACTAGAAACGCGAACACCGGGGAGCTGTTTTTT.

This rearrangement joins TRBV2 to TRBJ2-7; D perhaps matches TRBD1 (6 bases). CDR1 and CDR2 (germline): SNHLY, FYNNEI. This CDR3 region has 13 residues. The V gene lost 2 bases and the J gene lost 2 bases, with 7 bases spanning the gap. The CDR3 region has the DNA TGTGCCAGCAGTGAACACAGGGCCTACGAGCAGTACTTC. Protein sequence: CASSEHRAYEQYF.

The V call is TRBV5-1, the J call TRBJ2-7; 8 bases fit TRBD2. There are 15 residues in the CDR3. The J segment lost 5 bases and the V segment lost 0 bases, leaving 7 bases of the junction unmatched. The germline CDR1 and CDR2 sequences are SGHRS and YFSETQ. This CDR3 is CASSLVAGLSHEQYF. CDR3 DNA: TGCGCCAGCAGCTTGGTAGCGGGACTCAGTCACGAGCAGTACTTC.

This rearrangement joins TRBV7-9 to TRBJ2-4; D possibly corresponds to TRBD1 (6 bases). Per the germline V gene, CDR1 is SEHNR and CDR2 is FQNEAQ (reference sequence). Between the trimmed V and J ends, which lost 1 base and 3 bases, there was a span of 10 bases. The CDR3 extends over 15 amino acids. CDR3 protein: CASSLGTAFKNIQYF. In DNA, the CDR3 is TGTGCCAGCAGCTTAGGGACAGCATTCAAAAACATTCAGTACTTC.

This chain uses TRBV18 with TRBJ2-3; TRBD2 aligns across 8 bases. The CDR3 has 16 residues. Trimming took 6 bases from V and 4 from J; bases not matched to a gene: 12. Germline CDR1 reads KGHSH; CDR2 reads LQKENI. The CDR3 DNA is TGTGCCAGCTCCGCGGTGGCGGGAGGTCCCGCAGATACGCAGTATTTT. It specifies CASSAVAGGPADTQYF.

This clone was counted only a few times. This sequence joins TRBV19 and TRBJ2-4; tentatively, D is TRBD1 (6 bases). Germline V gene lookup returns CDR1 LNHDA and CDR2 SQIVND (reference sequence). The CDR3 consists of 14 residues. The germline V and J ends were trimmed by 3 bases and 6 bases, with 12 bases remaining between them. Written as DNA, the CDR3 is TGTGCCAGTAGTATTTTGGTCAGGGGAAACATTCAGTACTTC. Its protein product is CASSILVRGNIQYF.

Notes on this clone: One end of the junction fails to match germline, which may point to a read error. This sequence joins TRBV5-1 and TRBJ2-5; maybe TRBD1 (5 bases). CDR1 and CDR2 from the germline V gene are SGHRS and YFSETQ. The CDR3 totals 12 residues. The CDR3 here is CASSAGDSPGHF. In DNA form, the CDR3 reads TGCGCCAGCAGCGCTGGAGACAGCCCAGGCCACTTC.

The J gene is TRBJ1-3, the V gene TRBV3-1 (or the pseudogene TRBV3-2), with D unresolved. The CDR3 has 13 residues. Trimming stripped 1 base from V and 16 bases from J, with 17 bases between. Germline V gives CDR1 LGHDT, CDR2 YNNKEL (reference sequence). This chain's CDR3 is CASSQVTSAISYF. CDR3 coding DNA: TGTGCCAGCAGCCAAGTCACAAGTGCCATCAGTTATTTT.

The chain joins TRBV6-5 to TRBJ2-7, with D uncertain. The germline CDR1 and CDR2 sequences are MNHEY and SVGAGI. V was clipped by 7 bases and J by 2 bases, with 12 bases between them. The CDR3 consists of 13 residues. The DNA of the CDR3 is TGTGCCAGCACAACTGGTACCACCTACGAGCAGTACTTC. The encoded protein is CASTTGTTYEQYF.

The rearrangement links TRBV20-1 to TRBJ2-3, with D unresolved. This CDR3 contains 11 residues. Germline V gene data show CDR1 as DFQATT and CDR2 as SNEGSKA (reference sequence). V was shortened by 6 bases and J by 7 bases, with 11 bases between the two germline ends. DNA of the CDR3: TGCAGTGCACACAGAGAGAATACGCAGTATTTT. It codes for CSAHRENTQYF.